Listed here are 17 T cell receptor beta chains from one sample, sequenced in a study of T cells in localized non-small cell lung cancer. Libraries were prepared by immunoSEQ multiplex PCR; TCRdb keeps only in-frame clonotypes and omits some of them. The data contain 2,700 or so clones, approximately 43% of them singletons. The sequences come from lung tumor tissue, collected before any cancer treatment. The receptors shown here come from a woman aged 35-75 years with stage II squamous cell lung carcinoma.

The chain employs TRBV19 and TRBJ2-2; no clear D gene. CDR3 length: 14 amino acids. Germline lookup yields CDR1 LNHDA and CDR2 SQIVND (reference sequence). Deletions cut 10 bases from V and 3 bases from J, with 15 bases between. The CDR3: CATNFRLDTGELFF. CDR3 sequence (DNA): TGTGCCACCAATTTCCGCTTGGACACCGGGGAGCTGTTTTTT.

The rearrangement joins TRBV12-5 to TRBJ2-7, with 9 bases aligning to TRBD1. J lost 6 bases, V lost 5 bases, and 5 bases had no gene match. Germline values: CDR1 LGHNT, CDR2 FRNRAP. This CDR3 has 13 residues. CDR3: CASGADRGIEQYV. The CDR3 DNA reads TGTGCTAGTGGTGCAGACAGGGGGATCGAGCAGTACGTC.

The gene calls are TRBV25-1 and TRBJ1-3; D is undetermined. This CDR3 comprises 14 residues. From germline, CDR1 is MGHDK and CDR2 SYGVNS. Trimming took off 9 bases at V and 0 bases at J, with 12 bases between the two ends. DNA of the CDR3: TGTGCCAGTTCCACTTTCACCTCTGGAAACACCATATATTTT. It encodes CASSTFTSGNTIYF.

The gene calls are TRBV28 and TRBJ2-1; 13 positions agree with TRBD2. CDR3 length equals 15 residues. V was clipped by 4 bases and J by 9 bases; unmatched bases: 6. Per the germline V gene, CDR1 is MDHEN and CDR2 is SYDVKM. The CDR3 spells CASSSGLAGVSEQFF. CDR3 DNA sequence: TGTGCCAGCAGTTCCGGACTAGCGGGAGTCTCTGAGCAGTTCTTC.

V is TRBV19 and J is TRBJ2-7; the match to TRBD2 covers 8 bases. The germline CDR1 and CDR2 sequences are LNHDA and SQIVND (reference sequence). J lost 4 bases, V lost 3 bases, and 8 bases had no gene match. The CDR3 has 15 residues. The CDR3 reads CASSMGREGIYEQYF. For the CDR3, the DNA is TGTGCCAGTAGTATGGGCCGGGAGGGTATTTACGAGCAGTACTTC.

This clone was counted a few times. The rearrangement uses TRBV9 and TRBJ2-1, with D unclear. Germline values: CDR1 SGDLS, CDR2 YYNGEE. The CDR3 runs to 15 residues. With 0 bases removed from V and 1 base from J, the gap between germline ends came to 8 bases. The CDR3 nucleotides are TGTGCCAGCAGCGTAGATGGTATGTCCTACAATGAGCAGTTCTTC. This sequence encodes CASSVDGMSYNEQFF. Full variable domain (remainder filled in from reference TRBV9 and TRBJ2-1): DSGVTQTPKHLITATGQRVTLRCSPRSGDLSVYWYQQSLDQGLQFLIQYYNGEERAKGNILERFSAQQFPDLHSELNLSSLELGDSALYFCASSVDGMSYNEQFFGPGTRLTVL.

The chain employs TRBV28 and TRBJ2-7; no definite D call. CDR1 and CDR2 from the germline V gene are MDHEN and SYDVKM. Trimming removed 3 bases at V and 3 bases at J, with 9 bases between. The CDR3 contains 13 residues. CDR3 loop: CASSFGLSYEQYF. Written as DNA, the CDR3 is TGTGCCAGCAGTTTCGGCCTCAGCTACGAGCAGTACTTC.

The V gene is TRBV18, the J gene TRBJ2-1; 13 bases align to TRBD2. Per germline, CDR1 KGHSH and CDR2 LQKENI. The CDR3 is 17 amino acids. V shed 1 base and J 0 bases; nucleotides not matched to a gene: 0. The CDR3 nucleotides read TGTGCCAGCTCACCACGGACTAGCGGGAGCTCCTACAATGAGCAGTTCTTC. This gives the protein CASSPRTSGSSYNEQFF.

This chain joins TRBV28 and TRBJ2-7; D assignment may be TRBD1 or TRBD2 (5 bases each). The CDR3 consists of 15 residues. V was clipped by 6 bases and J by 4 bases, with 19 bases between them. Germline-derived CDR1 and CDR2 are MDHEN and SYDVKM. The CDR3 spells CASSPPGARSYEQYF. Here the CDR3 DNA reads TGTGCCAGCAGCCCTCCCGGGGCGAGAAGTTACGAGCAGTACTTC.

This chain joins TRBV28 and TRBJ1-5; no clear D. Trimming took off 6 bases at V and 6 bases at J, with 15 bases between the two ends. Germline CDR1 MDHEN, CDR2 SYDVKM. The CDR3 runs 14 residues. The CDR3 protein is CASRLNSYSQPQHF. The CDR3, as DNA: TGTGCCAGCAGGCTTAACAGCTATAGTCAGCCCCAGCATTTT.

As DNA, the CDR3 is TGTGCCAGCAGTTTACATAGGACTAGCGGAAACTCCTACGAGCAGTACTTC. Residues: CASSLHRTSGNSYEQYF. The chain joins TRBV28 to TRBJ2-7, with 10 bases that match TRBD2. Looked up from germline, CDR1 is MDHEN and CDR2 is SYDVKM. V lost 2 bases and J lost 0; bases outside the gene matches: 7. The CDR3 runs 17 residues.

The rearrangement joins TRBV11-3 to TRBJ2-7; TRBD2 might be the D (5 bases). In germline, CDR1 is SGHNT, CDR2 YENEEA. This CDR3 spans 15 amino acids. The V end was cut by 3 bases, the J end by 5 bases, with 17 bases between. The CDR3 loop is CASSFGGYTPHEQYF. The CDR3 DNA reads TGTGCCAGCAGCTTTGGCGGGTACACCCCACACGAGCAGTACTTC.

This clone has a handful of counts. The chain joins TRBV6-7 to TRBJ1-2; D is unresolved. TRBV6-7 is noted as an ORF with a role that remains uncertain. The ends were cut back, 2 bases at V and 3 bases at J, with 13 bases in the middle. CDR3 length equals 15 residues. CDR3 residues: CASSYPVKRDYGYTF. CDR3 bases: TGTGCCAGCAGTTACCCCGTGAAGAGGGACTATGGCTACACCTTC.

The chain employs TRBV18 and TRBJ1-1, with D unresolved. The CDR3 is made up of 16 amino acids. Germline V lookup: CDR1 KGHSH, CDR2 LQKENI. V was clipped by 1 base and J by 0 bases, with 12 bases between them. CDR3 DNA: TGTGCCAGCTCACCACGGATTTTGGGCATGAACACTGAAGCTTTCTTT. Amino acid sequence: CASSPRILGMNTEAFF.

J is TRBJ2-2 and V is TRBV11-3, with 7 bases lining up with TRBD1. V gave up 4 bases and J gave up 0 bases; unmatched junction bases: 2. The CDR3 totals 15 residues. The germline V gene encodes CDR1 SGHNT and CDR2 YENEEA. CDR3 bases: TGTGCCAGCAGCTACAGGGGCGCGAACACCGGGGAGCTGTTTTTT. It encodes CASSYRGANTGELFF.

CDR3 sequence reads: CASSARQGWGEGYTF. CDR3 bases: TGTGCCAGCAGTGCAAGACAGGGGTGGGGTGAGGGCTACACCTTC. This chain links TRBV6-8 with TRBJ1-2; 8 bases are shared with TRBD1. V trimming: 5 bases; J trimming: 8 bases; junction bases outside the gene matches: 13. The CDR3 consists of 15 residues. The V gene's germline CDR1 is MNHGY and CDR2 SAAAGT.

The chain combines TRBV16 with TRBJ1-5; the match to TRBD1 covers 9 bases. CDR3 length: 13 residues. Looked up from germline, CDR1 is KGHSY and CDR2 is FQNENV. The V and J ends lost 4 bases and 11 bases, in that order; junction bases with no gene match: 6. Here the CDR3 DNA reads TGTGCCAGCAGCCCCCGGGACAGGGCGTCCCAGCATTTT. Encoded protein: CASSPRDRASQHF.